This entry lists 15 T cell receptor beta chains sequenced from one sample in a study of blood T cell repertoires in COVID-19. Assay: immunoSEQ multiplex PCR; the TCRdb copy retains only in-frame clones and omits some. The table has about 200,000 clones, approximately 84% seen once. The sample consisted of peripheral blood. The receptor source for this set is a man older than 75 with acute or convalescent COVID-19.

V and J are TRBV19 and TRBJ2-7; TRBD1 matches at 9 bases. The CDR3 loop spans 17 amino acids. V dropped 4 bases and J dropped 2; count of bases not matched to a gene: 12. The germline V gene encodes CDR1 LNHDA and CDR2 SQIVND (reference sequence). The CDR3 spells CASSTRPQGARAYEQYF. DNA for the CDR3: TGTGCCAGTAGTACTCGCCCACAGGGGGCGCGGGCCTACGAGCAGTACTTC.

The J gene is TRBJ1-2, the V gene TRBV28; TRBD1 aligns across 7 bases. The CDR3 has 14 residues. Germline CDR1 reads MDHEN; CDR2 reads SYDVKM. The trim removed 4 bases at V and 2 bases at J, leaving 4 bases unmatched. The CDR3 DNA sequence: TGTGCCAGCAGTTGGGAAGGGGGCAACTATGGCTACACCTTC. Amino acid sequence: CASSWEGGNYGYTF.

The DNA for the CDR3 is TGCAGCGTTGACCGGGTTGGTGGCTACACCTTC. Amino acid sequence: CSVDRVGGYTF. The chain employs TRBV29-1 and TRBJ1-2; D call uncertain. The CDR3 loop spans 11 amino acids. Germline V CDR1 and CDR2: SQVTM, ANQGSEA. With 3 bases removed from V and 7 bases from J, the gap between germline ends came to 9 bases.

This chain links TRBV7-2 with TRBJ1-3; D is unresolved. This CDR3 has 17 residues. The ends were cut back, 1 base at V and 0 bases at J, with 13 bases in the middle. CDR1 is SGHTA, CDR2 FQGNSA, per germline. The chain's CDR3 is CASSLVETTSSGNTIYF. The CDR3 region has the DNA TGTGCCAGCAGCTTAGTCGAGACAACGAGCTCTGGAAACACCATATATTTT.

The rearrangement joins TRBV28 to TRBJ2-1; D might be TRBD2 (5 bases). Trimming cost V 7 bases and J 2 bases, with 15 bases left between them. The CDR3 runs to 15 residues. CDR1 and CDR2 (germline): MDHEN, SYDVKM. The DNA of the CDR3 is TGTGCCAGCAAAACCCGGACTGGCACCTACAATGAGCAGTTCTTC. As protein: CASKTRTGTYNEQFF.

The chain is built from TRBV6-1 and TRBJ2-7; TRBD1 is a possible D gene (6 bases). The V gene lost 4 bases and the J gene lost 3 bases, with 19 bases spanning the gap. Germline lookup yields CDR1 MNHNS and CDR2 SASEGT. The CDR3 covers 16 residues. CDR3 amino acids: CASSALQGPRYYEQYV. In DNA form, the CDR3 reads TGTGCCAGCAGTGCTCTACAGGGACCCAGATACTACGAGCAGTACGTC.

J is TRBJ1-1 and V is TRBV5-1; 7 nucleotides align to TRBD1. The CDR3 totals 15 residues. Germline trimming cut 2 bases from V and 5 bases from J; bases unmatched to any gene: 9. The germline gives CDR1 SGHRS, CDR2 YFSETQ. CDR3: CASSFEGAPGTEAFF. The CDR3 nucleotides are TGCGCCAGCAGCTTTGAGGGGGCGCCTGGGACTGAAGCTTTCTTT. Supplemented by reference TRBV5-1 and TRBJ1-1, the full variable domain reads KAGVTQTPRYLIKTRGQQVTLSCSPISGHRSVSWYQQTPGQGLQFLFEYFSETQRNKGNFPGRFSGRQFSNSRSEMNVSTLELGDSALYLCASSFEGAPGTEAFFGQGTRLTVV.

The chain is built from TRBV3-1 (or the pseudogene TRBV3-2) and TRBJ1-1; D gene unclear. Germline V CDR1 and CDR2: LGHDT, YNNKEL (reference sequence). The CDR3 consists of 14 residues. V lost 2 bases and J 5 bases, leaving 12 bases between the germline ends. CDR3 region: CASSQRTAGTEAFF. The CDR3 DNA reads as TGTGCCAGCAGCCAAAGGACGGCGGGGACTGAAGCTTTCTTT.

The chain is built from TRBV2 and TRBJ1-4; D uncertain. V dropped 7 bases and J dropped 10 bases, with 13 bases sitting between them. Germline V gives CDR1 SNHLY, CDR2 FYNNEI. The CDR3 totals 12 residues. As DNA, the CDR3 is TGTGCCAGCACGAGACCGGGTGGAAAACTGTTTTTT. Its protein is CASTRPGGKLFF. The full variable domain, with the rest looked up from reference TRBV2 and TRBJ1-4, is EPEVTQTPSHQVTQMGQEVILRCVPISNHLYFYWYRQILGQKVEFLVSFYNNEISEKSEIFDDQFSVERPDGSNFTLKIRSTKLEDSAMYFCASTRPGGKLFFGSGTQLSVL.

The rearrangement uses TRBV5-1 and TRBJ1-5; 7 positions match TRBD1. The CDR3 totals 15 residues. Per germline, CDR1 SGHRS and CDR2 YFSETQ. V gave up 2 bases and J gave up 5 bases; unmatched junction bases: 7. Here the CDR3 reads CASSLNTGDHQPQHF. CDR3 in DNA: TGCGCCAGCAGCTTAAATACAGGGGACCATCAGCCCCAGCATTTT.

This clone was seen once. V usage is TRBV2 and J usage is TRBJ2-2; TRBD1 matches at 8 bases. The trim removed 6 bases at V and 2 bases at J, leaving 5 bases unmatched. This CDR3 has 15 residues. CDR1 is SNHLY and CDR2 is FYNNEI in the germline V gene. CDR3: CASSGAGGNTGELFF. The CDR3 bases are TGTGCCAGCAGCGGGGCAGGGGGCAACACCGGGGAGCTGTTTTTT.

This rearrangement joins TRBV18 to TRBJ1-6, with 10 bases aligning to TRBD1. This CDR3 is built from 16 residues. Germline values: CDR1 KGHSH, CDR2 LQKENI. The ends lost 2 bases at V and 7 bases at J; junction bases unmatched: 5. This CDR3 is CASSPWDRGGNSPLHF. The CDR3 coding sequence is TGTGCCAGCTCACCATGGGACAGGGGCGGCAATTCACCCCTCCACTTT.

The rearrangement uses TRBV6-6 and TRBJ2-5, with D perhaps TRBD1 (6 bases). The V gene's germline CDR1 is MNHNY and CDR2 SVGAGI (reference sequence). The ends were cut back, 5 bases at V and 5 bases at J, with 12 bases in the middle. CDR3 length: 13 amino acids. The CDR3 loop is CASSGTGFETQYF. The CDR3 DNA reads TGTGCCAGCAGTGGCACAGGGTTCGAGACCCAGTACTTC.

The chain carries TRBV2 and TRBJ1-2, with TRBD1 matching 7 bases. V gave up 3 bases and J gave up 4 bases; unmatched junction bases: 5. Germline CDR1 reads SNHLY; CDR2 reads FYNNEI. The CDR3 has 14 residues. CDR3 coding DNA: TGTGCCAGCAGTGAGCGACAGGGACTCTATGGCTACACCTTC. Translating it yields CASSERQGLYGYTF.

This chain connects TRBV6-1 to TRBJ1-3, with unresolved D. The V end lost 2 bases, the J end lost 0 bases, and 14 bases lay between the germline ends. The CDR3 spans 17 residues. Germline V gene data show CDR1 as MNHNS and CDR2 as SASEGT. In nucleotides, the CDR3 is TGTGCCAGCAGTGAATTGTGGAGCTACCTCTCTGGAAACACCATATATTTT. As protein: CASSELWSYLSGNTIYF.